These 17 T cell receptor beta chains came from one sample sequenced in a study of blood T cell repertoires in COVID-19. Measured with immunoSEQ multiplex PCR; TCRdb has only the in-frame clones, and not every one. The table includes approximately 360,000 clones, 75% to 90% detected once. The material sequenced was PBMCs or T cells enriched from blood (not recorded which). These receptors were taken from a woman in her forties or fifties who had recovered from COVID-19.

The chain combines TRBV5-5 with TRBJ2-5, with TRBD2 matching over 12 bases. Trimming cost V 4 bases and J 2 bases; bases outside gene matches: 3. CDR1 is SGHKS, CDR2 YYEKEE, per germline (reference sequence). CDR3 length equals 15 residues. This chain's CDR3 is CASSELAGGQETQYF. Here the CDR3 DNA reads TGTGCCAGCAGCGAACTAGCGGGGGGACAAGAGACCCAGTACTTC.

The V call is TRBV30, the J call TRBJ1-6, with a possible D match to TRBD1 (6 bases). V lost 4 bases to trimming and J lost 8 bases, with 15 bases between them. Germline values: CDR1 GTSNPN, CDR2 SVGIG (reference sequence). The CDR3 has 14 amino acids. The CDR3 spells CAWNTGGQDSPLHF. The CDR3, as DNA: TGTGCCTGGAACACCGGGGGGCAGGATTCACCCCTCCACTTT.

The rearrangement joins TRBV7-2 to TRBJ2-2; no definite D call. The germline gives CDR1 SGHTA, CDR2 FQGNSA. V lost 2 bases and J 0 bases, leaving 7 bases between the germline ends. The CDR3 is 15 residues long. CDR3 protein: CASSLHPANTGELFF. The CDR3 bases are TGTGCCAGCAGCTTACATCCAGCGAACACCGGGGAGCTGTTTTTT.

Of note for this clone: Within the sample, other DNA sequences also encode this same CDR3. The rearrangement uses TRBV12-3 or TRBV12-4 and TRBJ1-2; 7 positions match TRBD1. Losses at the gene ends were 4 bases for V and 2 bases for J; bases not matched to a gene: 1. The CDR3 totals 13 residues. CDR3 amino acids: CASSSTGNYGYTF. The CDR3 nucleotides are TGTGCCAGCAGTTCGACAGGGAACTATGGCTACACCTTC.

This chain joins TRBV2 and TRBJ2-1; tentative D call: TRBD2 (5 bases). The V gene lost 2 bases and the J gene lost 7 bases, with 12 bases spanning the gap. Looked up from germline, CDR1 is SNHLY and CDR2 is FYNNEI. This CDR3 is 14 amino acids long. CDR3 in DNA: TGTGCCAGCAGTGAAAGGGAGACCTTTAATGAGCAGTTCTTC. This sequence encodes CASSERETFNEQFF.

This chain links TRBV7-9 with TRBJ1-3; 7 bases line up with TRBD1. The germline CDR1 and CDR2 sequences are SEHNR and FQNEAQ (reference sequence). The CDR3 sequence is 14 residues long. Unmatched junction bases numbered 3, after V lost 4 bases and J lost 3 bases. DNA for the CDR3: TGTGCCAGCAGCTCAGGGGGAGGTGGAAACACCATATATTTT. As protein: CASSSGGGGNTIYF.

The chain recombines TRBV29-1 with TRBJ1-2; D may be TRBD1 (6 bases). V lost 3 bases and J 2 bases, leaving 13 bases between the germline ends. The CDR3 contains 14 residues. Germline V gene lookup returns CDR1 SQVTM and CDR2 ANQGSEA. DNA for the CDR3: TGCAGCGTTGAGCCGCGGGGGCCAAACTATGGCTACACCTTC. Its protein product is CSVEPRGPNYGYTF.

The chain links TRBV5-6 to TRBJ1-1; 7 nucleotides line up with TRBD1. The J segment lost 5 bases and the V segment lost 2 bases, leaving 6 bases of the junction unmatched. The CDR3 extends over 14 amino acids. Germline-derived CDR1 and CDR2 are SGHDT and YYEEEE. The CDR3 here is CASSFNRGQTEAFF. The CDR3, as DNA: TGTGCCAGCAGCTTCAATAGGGGGCAGACTGAAGCTTTCTTT.

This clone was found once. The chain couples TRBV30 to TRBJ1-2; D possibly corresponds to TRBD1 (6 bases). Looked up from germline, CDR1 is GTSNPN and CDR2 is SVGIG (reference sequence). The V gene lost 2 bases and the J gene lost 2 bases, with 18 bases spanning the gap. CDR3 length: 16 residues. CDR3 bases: TGTGCCTGGAGTCGAAGAAGACGGACAGAGAACTATGGCTACACCTTC. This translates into CAWSRRRRTENYGYTF.

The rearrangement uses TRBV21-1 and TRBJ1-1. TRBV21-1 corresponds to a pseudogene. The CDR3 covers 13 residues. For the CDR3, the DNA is TGTGCCAGCAGCAAGGGGGGGAGGACTGAAGCTTTCTTT. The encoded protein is CASSKGGRTEAFF.

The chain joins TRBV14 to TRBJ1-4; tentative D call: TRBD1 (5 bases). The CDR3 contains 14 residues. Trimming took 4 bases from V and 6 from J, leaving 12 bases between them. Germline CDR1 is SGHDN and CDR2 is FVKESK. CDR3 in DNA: TGTGCCAGCAGCCCAGCAGGGATTTATGAAAAACTGTTTTTT. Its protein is CASSPAGIYEKLFF.

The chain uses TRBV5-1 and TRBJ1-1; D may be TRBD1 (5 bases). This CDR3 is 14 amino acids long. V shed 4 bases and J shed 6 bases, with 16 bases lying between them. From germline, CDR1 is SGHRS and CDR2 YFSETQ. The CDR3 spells CASSPPQGGAEAFF. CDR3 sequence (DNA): TGCGCCAGCAGCCCGCCGCAGGGAGGGGCTGAAGCTTTCTTT.

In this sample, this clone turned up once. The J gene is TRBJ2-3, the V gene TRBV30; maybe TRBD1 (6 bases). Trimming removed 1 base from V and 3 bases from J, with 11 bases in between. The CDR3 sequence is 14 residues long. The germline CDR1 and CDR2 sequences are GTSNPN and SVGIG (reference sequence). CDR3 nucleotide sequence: TGTGCCTGGAGTGAAGGACAGAGGACAGATACGCAGTATTTT. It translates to CAWSEGQRTDTQYF.

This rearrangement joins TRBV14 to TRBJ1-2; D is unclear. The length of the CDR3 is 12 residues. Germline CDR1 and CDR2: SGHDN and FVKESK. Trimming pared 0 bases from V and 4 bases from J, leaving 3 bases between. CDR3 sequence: CASSQDRYGYTF. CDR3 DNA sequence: TGTGCCAGCAGCCAAGATCGCTATGGCTACACCTTC.

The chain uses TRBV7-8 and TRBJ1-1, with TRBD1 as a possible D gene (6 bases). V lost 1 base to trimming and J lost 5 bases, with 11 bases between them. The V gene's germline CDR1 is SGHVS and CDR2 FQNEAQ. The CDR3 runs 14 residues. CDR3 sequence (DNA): TGTGCCAGCAGCTTAGAGGGGGGGCCGACTGAAGCTTTCTTT. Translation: CASSLEGGPTEAFF.

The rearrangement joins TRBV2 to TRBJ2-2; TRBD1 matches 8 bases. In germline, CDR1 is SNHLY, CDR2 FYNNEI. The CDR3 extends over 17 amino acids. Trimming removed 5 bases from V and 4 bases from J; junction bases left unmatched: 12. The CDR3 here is CASSKDPRQGPTGELFF. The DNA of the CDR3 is TGTGCCAGCAGTAAGGATCCGCGACAGGGGCCCACCGGGGAGCTGTTTTTT.

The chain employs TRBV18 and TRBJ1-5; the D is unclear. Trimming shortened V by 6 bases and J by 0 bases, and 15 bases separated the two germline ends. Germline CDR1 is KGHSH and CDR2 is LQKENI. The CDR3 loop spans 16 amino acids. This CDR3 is CASSLQPGVSNQPQHF. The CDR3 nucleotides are TGTGCCAGCTCTCTCCAACCCGGGGTTAGCAATCAGCCCCAGCATTTT.